These 4 T cell receptor beta chains were sequenced from one sample in a study of naive and memory T cell subsets. The study, taken as a whole, reports: Especially in CD8 cells, naive repertoires contained a few larger clonotypes, possibly CD45RA-re-expressing memory cells.

Which antigens these TCRs recognize remains unknown. An equimolar mix of two oligonucleotides served as the beta constant-region primer for TRBC1 and TRBC2. Ligated cDNA was amplified by four rounds of PCR with nested alpha and beta constant-region primers and SP2. Via MiXCR, TCRdb re-called the UMI-ligation and nested PCR reads, giving one row per CDR3 protein. The sample holds around 140,000 distinct CDR3 sequences; under 25% are singletons and the top ten take about 0.11%. Sequencing was carried out using naive CD4+ T cells from blood. The source of these receptors is a human donor in good health.

The genes are TRBV30 and TRBJ2-3; the D call may be TRBD1 or TRBD2 (6 bases each). V gave up 3 bases and J gave up 3 bases, with 19 bases separating them. The CDR3 sequence is 16 residues long. Germline V gene lookup returns CDR1 GTSNPN and CDR2 SVGIG (reference sequence). The CDR3 coding sequence is TGTGCCTGGAGCGGGGGCTCGGCGGAGGGTACAGATACGCAGTATTTT. Amino acids: CAWSGGSAEGTDTQYF.

This clonotype occurred a few times. The gene calls are TRBV19 and TRBJ2-1; D is unclear. Per germline, CDR1 LNHDA and CDR2 SQIVND (reference sequence). V dropped 3 bases and J dropped 0 bases, with 6 bases sitting between them. The CDR3 length is 14 residues. This CDR3 is CASSMSGSYNEQFF. CDR3 sequence (DNA): TGTGCCAGTAGTATGTCAGGCTCCTACAATGAGCAGTTCTTC.

V is TRBV7-2 and J is TRBJ2-5, with TRBD1 matching over 8 bases. The CDR3 is 13 residues long. Germline V gene data show CDR1 as SGHTA and CDR2 as FQGNSA. V trimming: 5 bases; J trimming: 5 bases; junction bases outside the gene matches: 4. CDR3: CASSPRDRETQYF. The DNA of the CDR3 is TGTGCCAGCAGCCCAAGGGACAGGGAGACCCAGTACTTC.

This CDR3 is CASSPRDRIYGYTF. The CDR3 DNA is TGTGCCAGTAGTCCCCGGGACAGGATCTATGGCTACACCTTC. V and J are TRBV19 and TRBJ1-2, with TRBD1 matching 8 bases. V was pared by 5 bases and J by 4 bases, with 6 bases of the junction left unmatched. The CDR3 sequence is 14 residues long. CDR1 and CDR2 from the germline V gene are LNHDA and SQIVND (reference sequence).